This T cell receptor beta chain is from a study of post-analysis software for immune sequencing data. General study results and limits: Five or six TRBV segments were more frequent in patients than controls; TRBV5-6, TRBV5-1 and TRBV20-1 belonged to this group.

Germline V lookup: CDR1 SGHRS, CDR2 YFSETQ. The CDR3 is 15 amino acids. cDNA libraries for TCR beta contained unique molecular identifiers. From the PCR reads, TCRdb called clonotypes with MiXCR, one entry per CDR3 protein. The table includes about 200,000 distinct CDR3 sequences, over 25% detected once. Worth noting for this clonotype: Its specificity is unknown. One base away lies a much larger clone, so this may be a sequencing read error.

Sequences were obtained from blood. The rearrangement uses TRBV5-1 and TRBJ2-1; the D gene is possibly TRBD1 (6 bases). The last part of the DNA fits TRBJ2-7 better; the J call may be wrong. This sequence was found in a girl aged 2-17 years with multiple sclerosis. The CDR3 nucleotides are TGCGCCAGCAGCAACACAGGGTACTCCTACAATGAGCAGTACTTC. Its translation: CASSNTGYSYNEQYF.